The subject of this entry is one TCR beta chain. This entry is derived from a study of blood T cell repertoires in COVID-19. The wider study: T cells, B-cell-depleted T cells, or PBMCs supplied cDNA or gDNA.

Method: immunoSEQ multiplex PCR; TCRdb's copy keeps in-frame clones and lacks some. The sample yields 30,000 to 40,000 clones, around nine tenths seen once. Germline V gene sequence: CDR1 MNHNS, CDR2 SASEGT. The CDR3 is 13 amino acids. V lost 2 bases and J 2 bases, leaving 7 bases between the germline ends. V and J are TRBV6-1 and TRBJ2-7; unclear D gene. The TCR comes from a human donor with active COVID-19. The donor label of this sample is uncertain. Specimen: peripheral blood. Here the CDR3 reads CASSETAAYEQYF. CDR3 bases: TGTGCCAGCAGTGAAACCGCAGCCTACGAGCAGTACTTC.